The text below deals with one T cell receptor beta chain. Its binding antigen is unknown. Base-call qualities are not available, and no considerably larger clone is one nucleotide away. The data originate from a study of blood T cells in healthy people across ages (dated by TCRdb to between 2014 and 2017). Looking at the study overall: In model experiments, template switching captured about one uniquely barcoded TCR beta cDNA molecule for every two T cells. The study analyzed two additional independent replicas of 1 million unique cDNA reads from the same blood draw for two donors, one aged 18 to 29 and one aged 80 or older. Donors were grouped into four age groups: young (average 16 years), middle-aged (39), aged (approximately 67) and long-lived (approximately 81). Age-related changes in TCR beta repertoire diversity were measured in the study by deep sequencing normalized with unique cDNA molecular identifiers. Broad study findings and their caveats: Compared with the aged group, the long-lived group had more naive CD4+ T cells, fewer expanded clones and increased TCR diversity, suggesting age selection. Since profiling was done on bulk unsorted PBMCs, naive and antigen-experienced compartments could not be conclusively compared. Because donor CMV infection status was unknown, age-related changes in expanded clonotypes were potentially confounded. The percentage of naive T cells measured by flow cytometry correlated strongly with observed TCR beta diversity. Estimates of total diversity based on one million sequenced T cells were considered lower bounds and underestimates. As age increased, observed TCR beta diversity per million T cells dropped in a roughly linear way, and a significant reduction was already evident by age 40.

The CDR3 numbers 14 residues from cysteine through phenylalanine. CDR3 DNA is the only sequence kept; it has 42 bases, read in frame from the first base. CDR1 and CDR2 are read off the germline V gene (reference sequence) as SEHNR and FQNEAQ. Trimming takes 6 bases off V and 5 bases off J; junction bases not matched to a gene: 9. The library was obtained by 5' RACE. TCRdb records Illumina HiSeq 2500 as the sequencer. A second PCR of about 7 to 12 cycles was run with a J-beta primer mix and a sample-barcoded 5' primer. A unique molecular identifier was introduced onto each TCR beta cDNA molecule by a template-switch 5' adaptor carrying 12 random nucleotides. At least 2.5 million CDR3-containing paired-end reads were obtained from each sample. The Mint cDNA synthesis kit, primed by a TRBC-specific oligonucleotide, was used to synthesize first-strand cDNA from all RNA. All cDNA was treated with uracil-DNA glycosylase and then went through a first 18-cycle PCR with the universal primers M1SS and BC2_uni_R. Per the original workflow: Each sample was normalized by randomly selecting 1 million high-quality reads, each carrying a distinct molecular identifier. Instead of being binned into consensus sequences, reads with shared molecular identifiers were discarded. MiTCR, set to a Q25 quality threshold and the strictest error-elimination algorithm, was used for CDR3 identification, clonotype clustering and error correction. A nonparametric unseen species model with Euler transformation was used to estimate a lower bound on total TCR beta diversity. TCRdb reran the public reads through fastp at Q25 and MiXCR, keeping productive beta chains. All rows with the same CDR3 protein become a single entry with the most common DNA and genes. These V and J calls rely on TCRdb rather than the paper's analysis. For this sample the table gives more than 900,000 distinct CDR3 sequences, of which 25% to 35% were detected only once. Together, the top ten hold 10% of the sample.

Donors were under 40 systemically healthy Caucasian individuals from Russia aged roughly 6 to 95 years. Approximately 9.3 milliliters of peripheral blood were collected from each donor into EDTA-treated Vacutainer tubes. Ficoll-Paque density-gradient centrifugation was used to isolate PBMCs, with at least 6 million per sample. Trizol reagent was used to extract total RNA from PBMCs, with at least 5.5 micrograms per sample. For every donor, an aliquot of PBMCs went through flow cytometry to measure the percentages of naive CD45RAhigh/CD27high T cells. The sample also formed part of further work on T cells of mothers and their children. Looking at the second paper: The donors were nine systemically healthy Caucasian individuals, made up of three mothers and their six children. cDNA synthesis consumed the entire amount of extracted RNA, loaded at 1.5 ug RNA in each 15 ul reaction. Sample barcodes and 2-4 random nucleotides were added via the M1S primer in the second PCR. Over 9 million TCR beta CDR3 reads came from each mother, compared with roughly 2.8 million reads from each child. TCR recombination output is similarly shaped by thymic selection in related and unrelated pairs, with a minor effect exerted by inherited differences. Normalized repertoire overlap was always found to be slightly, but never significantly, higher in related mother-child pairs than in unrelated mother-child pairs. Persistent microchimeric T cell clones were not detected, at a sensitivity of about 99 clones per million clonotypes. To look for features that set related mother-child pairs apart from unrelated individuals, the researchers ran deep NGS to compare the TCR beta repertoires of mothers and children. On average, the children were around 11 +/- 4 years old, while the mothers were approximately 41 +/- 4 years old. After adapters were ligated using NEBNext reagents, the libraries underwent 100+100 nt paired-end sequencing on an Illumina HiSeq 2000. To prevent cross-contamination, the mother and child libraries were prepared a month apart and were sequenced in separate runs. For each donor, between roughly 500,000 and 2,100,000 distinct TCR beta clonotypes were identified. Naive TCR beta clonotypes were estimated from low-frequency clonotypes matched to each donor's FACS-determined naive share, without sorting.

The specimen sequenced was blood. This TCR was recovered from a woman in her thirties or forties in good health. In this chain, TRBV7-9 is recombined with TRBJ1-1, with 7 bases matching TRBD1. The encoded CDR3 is CASRANRGGTEAFF. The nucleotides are TGTGCCAGCAGGGCTAACAGGGGCGGTACTGAAGCTTTCTTT.